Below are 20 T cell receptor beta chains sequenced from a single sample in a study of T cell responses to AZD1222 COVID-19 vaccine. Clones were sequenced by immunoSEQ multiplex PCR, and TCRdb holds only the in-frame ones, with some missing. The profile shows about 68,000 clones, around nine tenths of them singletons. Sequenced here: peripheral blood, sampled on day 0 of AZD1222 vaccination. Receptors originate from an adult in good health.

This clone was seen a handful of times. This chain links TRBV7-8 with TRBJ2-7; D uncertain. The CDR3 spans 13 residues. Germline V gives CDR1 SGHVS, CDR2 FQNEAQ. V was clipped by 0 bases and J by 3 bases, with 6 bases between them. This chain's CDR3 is CASSLASLYEQYF. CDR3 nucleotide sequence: TGTGCCAGCAGCTTAGCGAGCCTCTACGAGCAGTACTTC.

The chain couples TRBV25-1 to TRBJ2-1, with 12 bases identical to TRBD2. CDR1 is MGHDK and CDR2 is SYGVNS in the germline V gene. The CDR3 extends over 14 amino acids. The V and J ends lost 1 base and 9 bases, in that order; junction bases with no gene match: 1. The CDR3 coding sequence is TGTGCCAGCAGTGAATGGGGACTAGCGGGTGAGCAGTTCTTC. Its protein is CASSEWGLAGEQFF.

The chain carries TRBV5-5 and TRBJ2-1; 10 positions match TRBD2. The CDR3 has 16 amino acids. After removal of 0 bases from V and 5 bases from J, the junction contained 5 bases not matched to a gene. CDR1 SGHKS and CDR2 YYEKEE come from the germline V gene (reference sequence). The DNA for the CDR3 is TGTGCCAGCAGCTTGGGGGCTAGCGGGAGTCACAATGAGCAGTTCTTC. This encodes CASSLGASGSHNEQFF.

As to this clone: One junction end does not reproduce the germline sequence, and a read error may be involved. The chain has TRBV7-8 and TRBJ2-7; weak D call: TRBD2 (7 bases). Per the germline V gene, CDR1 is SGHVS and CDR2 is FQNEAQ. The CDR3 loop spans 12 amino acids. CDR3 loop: CASSSKGGLWSF. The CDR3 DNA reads TGTGCCAGCAGCTCGAAGGGGGGACTATGGAGCTTC.

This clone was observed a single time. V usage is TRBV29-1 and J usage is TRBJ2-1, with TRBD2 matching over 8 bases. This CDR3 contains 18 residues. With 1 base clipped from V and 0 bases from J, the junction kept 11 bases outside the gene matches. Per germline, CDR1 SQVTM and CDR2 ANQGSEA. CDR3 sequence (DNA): TGCAGCGTTGAAGGCCTATTTAGCGGGAAGAGCTCCTACAATGAGCAGTTCTTC. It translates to CSVEGLFSGKSSYNEQFF.

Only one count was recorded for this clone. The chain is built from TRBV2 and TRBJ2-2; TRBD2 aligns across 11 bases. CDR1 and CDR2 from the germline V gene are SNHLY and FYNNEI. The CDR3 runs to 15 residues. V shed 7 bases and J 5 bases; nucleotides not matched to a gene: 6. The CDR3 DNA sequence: TGTGCCAGCAATAGGGGACTAGCGGATACCGGGGAGCTGTTTTTT. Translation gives CASNRGLADTGELFF. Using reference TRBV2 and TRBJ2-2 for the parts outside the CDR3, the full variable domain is EPEVTQTPSHQVTQMGQEVILRCVPISNHLYFYWYRQILGQKVEFLVSFYNNEISEKSEIFDDQFSVERPDGSNFTLKIRSTKLEDSAMYFCASNRGLADTGELFFGEGSRLTVL.

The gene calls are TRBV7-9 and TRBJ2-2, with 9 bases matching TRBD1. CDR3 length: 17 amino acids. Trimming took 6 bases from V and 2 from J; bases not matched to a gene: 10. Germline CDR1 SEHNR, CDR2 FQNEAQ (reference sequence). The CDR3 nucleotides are TGTGCCAGCAGGAACAGGGGACAGGGCCTTAACACCGGGGAGCTGTTTTTT. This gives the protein CASRNRGQGLNTGELFF.

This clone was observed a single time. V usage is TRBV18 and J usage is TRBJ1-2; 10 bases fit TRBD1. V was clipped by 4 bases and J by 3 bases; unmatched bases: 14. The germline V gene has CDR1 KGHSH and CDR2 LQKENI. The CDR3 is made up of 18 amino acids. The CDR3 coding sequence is TGTGCCAGCTCACACTCGTGGGACAGGGGTTATTATGACTATGGCTACACCTTC. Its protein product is CASSHSWDRGYYDYGYTF.

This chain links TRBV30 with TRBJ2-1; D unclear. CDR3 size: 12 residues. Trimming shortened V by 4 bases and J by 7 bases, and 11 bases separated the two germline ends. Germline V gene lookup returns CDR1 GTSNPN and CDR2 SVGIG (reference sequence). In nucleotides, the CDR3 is TGTGCCTGGACAGCGATCGGGAATGAGCAGTTCTTC. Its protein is CAWTAIGNEQFF.

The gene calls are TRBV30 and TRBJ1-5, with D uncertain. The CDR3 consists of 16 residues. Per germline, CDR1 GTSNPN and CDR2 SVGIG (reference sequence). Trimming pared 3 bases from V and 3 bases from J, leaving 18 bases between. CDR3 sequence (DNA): TGTGCCTGGAGCCCATGGGAGCGGGGAGACAATCAGCCCCAGCATTTT. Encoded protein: CAWSPWERGDNQPQHF.

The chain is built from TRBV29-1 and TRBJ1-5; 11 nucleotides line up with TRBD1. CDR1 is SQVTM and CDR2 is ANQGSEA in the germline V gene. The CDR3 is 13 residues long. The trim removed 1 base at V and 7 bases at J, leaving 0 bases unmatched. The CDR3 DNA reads TGCAGCGTTGAAGGGGACAGGGGGCAGCCCCAGCATTTT. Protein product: CSVEGDRGQPQHF.

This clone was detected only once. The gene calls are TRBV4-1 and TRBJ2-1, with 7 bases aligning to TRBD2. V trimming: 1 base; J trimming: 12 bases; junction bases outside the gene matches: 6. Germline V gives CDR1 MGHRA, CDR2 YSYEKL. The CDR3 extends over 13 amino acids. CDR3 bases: TGCGCCAGCAGCCAAGTAGGACTAGGAACGCAGTTCTTC. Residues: CASSQVGLGTQFF.

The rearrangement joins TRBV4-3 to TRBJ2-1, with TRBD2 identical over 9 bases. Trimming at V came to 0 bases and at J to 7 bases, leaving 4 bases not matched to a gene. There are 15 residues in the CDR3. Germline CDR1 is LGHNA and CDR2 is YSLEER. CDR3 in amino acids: CASSQDGGRANEQFF. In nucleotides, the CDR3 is TGCGCCAGCAGCCAAGACGGCGGGAGGGCAAATGAGCAGTTCTTC.

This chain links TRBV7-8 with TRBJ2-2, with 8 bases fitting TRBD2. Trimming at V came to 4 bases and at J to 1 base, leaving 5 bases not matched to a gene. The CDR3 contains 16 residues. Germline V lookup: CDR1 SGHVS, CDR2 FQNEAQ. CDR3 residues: CASSSAAGGNTGELFF. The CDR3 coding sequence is TGTGCCAGCAGCTCGGCGGCGGGAGGGAACACCGGGGAGCTGTTTTTT.

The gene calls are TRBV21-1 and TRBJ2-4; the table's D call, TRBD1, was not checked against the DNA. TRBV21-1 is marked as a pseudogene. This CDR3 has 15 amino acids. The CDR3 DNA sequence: TGTGCCAGCACCTATACAGGGGAAGCCAAAAACATTCAGTACTTC. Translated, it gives CASTYTGEAKNIQYF.

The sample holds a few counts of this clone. DNA for the CDR3: TGCAGTGCTAGTCAGGCCGTCACTGAAGCTTTCTTT. It is translated as CSASQAVTEAFF. V and J are TRBV20-1 and TRBJ1-1; D ambiguous. The CDR3 extends over 12 amino acids. Trimming stripped 3 bases from V and 4 bases from J, with 9 bases between. Germline V CDR1 and CDR2: DFQATT, SNEGSKA (reference sequence).

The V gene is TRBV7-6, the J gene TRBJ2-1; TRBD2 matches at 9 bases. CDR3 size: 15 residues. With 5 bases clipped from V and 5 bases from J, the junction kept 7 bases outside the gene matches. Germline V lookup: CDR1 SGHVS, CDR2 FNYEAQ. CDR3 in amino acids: CASSRREGPDNEQFF. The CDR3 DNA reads TGTGCCAGCAGCAGGCGGGAGGGCCCCGACAATGAGCAGTTCTTC.

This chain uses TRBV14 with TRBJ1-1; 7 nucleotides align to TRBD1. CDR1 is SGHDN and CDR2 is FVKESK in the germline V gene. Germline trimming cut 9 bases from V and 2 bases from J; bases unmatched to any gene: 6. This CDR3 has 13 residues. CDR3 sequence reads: CASGTDINTEAFF. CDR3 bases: TGTGCCAGTGGGACAGACATTAACACTGAAGCTTTCTTT.

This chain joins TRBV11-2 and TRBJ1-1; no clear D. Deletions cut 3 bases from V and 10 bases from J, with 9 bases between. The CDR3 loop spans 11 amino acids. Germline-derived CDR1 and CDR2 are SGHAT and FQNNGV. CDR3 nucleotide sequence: TGTGCCAGCAGCTTCCTCCTAGGAGCTTTCTTT. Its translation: CASSFLLGAFF.

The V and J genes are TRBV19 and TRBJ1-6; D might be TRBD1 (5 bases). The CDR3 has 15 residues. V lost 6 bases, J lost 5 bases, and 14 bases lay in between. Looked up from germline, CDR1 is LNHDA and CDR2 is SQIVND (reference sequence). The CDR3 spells CASSPGLRNNSPLHF. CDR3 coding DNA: TGTGCCAGTAGCCCGGGACTGCGAAATAATTCACCCCTCCACTTT.